This T cell receptor beta chain came from a study of T cell responses to AZD1222 COVID-19 vaccine. This table comes from immunoSEQ multiplex PCR, and its TCRdb copy is limited to in-frame clones, with some not included. The table has fewer than 120,000 clones, around 90% seen once. This clone has ten or more counts. Sequenced material: peripheral blood, taken 28 days after the second AZD1222 dose. The receptor was isolated from an adult who received the AZD1222 COVID-19 vaccine.

CDR3: CASSLVQRQWEQFF. In nucleotides, the CDR3 is TGTGCCAGCAGCTTAGTACAAAGACAGTGGGAACAGTTCTTC. V is TRBV7-6 and J is TRBJ2-1, with D possibly matching TRBD1 (5 bases). Germline CDR1 and CDR2: SGHVS and FNYEAQ. CDR3 length: 14 amino acids. Trimming removed 1 base at V and 13 bases at J, with 17 bases between.